This is a list of T cell receptor beta chains from one sample in a study of control samples from healthy donors and cancer patients. Sequencing used immunoSEQ multiplex PCR; TCRdb keeps in-frame clones, though not all of them. In the table there are 100,000 to 150,000 clones, approximately 90% of which are singletons. Sequenced material: blood. All receptors come from a man aged 18 to 29 in good health. CDR3s include the opening cysteine and the closing phenylalanine or tryptophan. A D gene is named only where the DNA matches it firmly. Size tells how often a clone was seen (once, few, many) or the class of an expanded clone, and some rows leave it out.

j_call | d_call | v_call | clone_size | cdr3_aa | cdr3_nt
TRBJ1-2 | NA | TRBV30 | NA | CAWSVSPFYGYTF | TGTGCCTGGAGTGTTTCCCCCTTCTATGGCTACACCTTC
TRBJ1-5 | NA | TRBV5-1 | few | CASSLGYGGSNQPQHF | TGCGCCAGCAGCTTGGGTTATGGGGGGAGCAATCAGCCCCAGCATTTT
TRBJ1-1 | NA | TRBV11-1 | NA | CASSSSGGAAEAFF | TGTGCCAGCAGCTCCTCTGGGGGGGCCGCTGAAGCTTTCTTT
TRBJ1-1 | TRBD1 | TRBV19 | once | CATADRPGNTEAFF | TGTGCCACCGCGGACAGGCCAGGAAACACTGAAGCTTTCTTT
TRBJ1-2 | NA | TRBV5-1 | NA | CASSLAAPGPSGGYTF | TGCGCCAGCAGCTTGGCTGCGCCGGGCCCATCAGGGGGCTACACCTTC
TRBJ1-4 | TRBD1 | TRBV13 | NA | CASSLGSGGSEKLFF | TGTGCCAGCAGCTTAGGATCAGGGGGCAGTGAAAAACTGTTTTTT
TRBJ2-7 | TRBD1 | TRBV2 | NA | CASSGQGGYEQYF | TGTGCCAGCAGTGGACAGGGGGGCTACGAGCAGTACTTC
TRBJ1-1 | NA | TRBV11-2 | NA | CASSRRDGGWTEAFF | TGTGCCAGCAGCCGAAGGGACGGTGGATGGACTGAAGCTTTCTTT
TRBJ1-3 | NA | TRBV9 | NA | CASSVGDSGNTIYF | TGTGCCAGCAGCGTAGGGGACTCTGGAAACACCATATATTTT
TRBJ2-5 | NA | TRBV27 | once | CASSFTGDQETQYF | TGTGCCAGCAGTTTTACGGGTGACCAAGAGACCCAGTACTTC
TRBJ1-4 | NA | TRBV14 | NA | CASSQDNRYNEKLFF | TGTGCCAGCAGCCAAGATAACCGATATAATGAAAAACTGTTTTTT
TRBJ1-4 | NA | TRBV6-5 | NA | CASKRGPSTNEKLFF | TGTGCCAGCAAAAGAGGTCCCTCAACTAATGAAAAACTGTTTTTT
TRBJ1-1 | NA | TRBV4-2 | NA | CASSDAPLSRSTEAFF | TGTGCCAGCAGCGATGCCCCCTTATCCCGGAGCACTGAAGCTTTCTTT
TRBJ1-6 | TRBD1 | TRBV10-2 | NA | CASRDGTANSPLHF | TGCGCCAGCAGGGATGGGACAGCTAATTCACCCCTCCACTTT
TRBJ1-1 | NA | TRBV27 | NA | CASTSLGGSKAFF | TGTGCCAGCACGAGCCTGGGGGGGTCGAAAGCTTTCTTT
TRBJ1-5 | NA | TRBV19 | NA | CASSSLDRYNQPQHF | TGTGCCAGTAGTTCTCTGGACAGATACAATCAGCCCCAGCATTTT
TRBJ2-1 | TRBD1 | TRBV6-4 | NA | CASSDQAGTGVHEQFF | TGTGCCAGCAGTGACCAGGCCGGGACAGGGGTTCATGAGCAGTTCTTC
TRBJ1-5 | TRBD1 | TRBV23-1 | NA | CASSPGQFSNQPQHF | TGCGCCAGCAGTCCGGGACAGTTTAGCAATCAGCCCCAGCATTTT
TRBJ2-5 | NA | TRBV6-6 | NA | CASSYSDSQETQYF | TGTGCCAGCAGTTACTCCGACAGTCAAGAGACCCAGTACTTC
TRBJ2-2 | NA | TRBV4-1 | NA | CASSQVYTGELFF | TGCGCCAGCAGCCAGGTCTACACCGGGGAGCTGTTTTTT
TRBJ2-2 | TRBD1 | TRBV7-2 | NA | CASSWTGAHTGELFF | TGTGCCAGCAGCTGGACAGGGGCCCACACCGGGGAGCTGTTTTTT
TRBJ2-7 | NA | TRBV7-9 | NA | CASSPPGRTPYEQYF | TGTGCCAGCAGCCCACCGGGTCGGACCCCCTACGAGCAGTACTTC
TRBJ1-1 | NA | TRBV29-1 | NA | CSVEREWDTEAFF | TGCAGCGTTGAAAGGGAATGGGACACTGAAGCTTTCTTT
TRBJ1-5 | NA | TRBV7-3 | NA | CASSLIPGQPQHF | TGTGCCAGCAGCTTAATCCCGGGTCAGCCCCAGCATTTT
TRBJ2-3 | TRBD2 | TRBV5-4 | NA | CASSSLAGGRGWKDTQYF | TGTGCCAGCAGCTCTCTAGCGGGGGGGCGAGGGTGGAAAGATACGCAGTATTTT
TRBJ1-3 | NA | TRBV29-1 | NA | CSVDNGRAGNTIYF | TGCAGCGTTGATAACGGCAGGGCTGGAAACACCATATATTTT
TRBJ1-1 | TRBD1 | TRBV2 | NA | CASSETLGQVNTEAFF | TGTGCCAGCAGTGAAACCTTGGGACAGGTGAACACTGAAGCTTTCTTT
TRBJ1-2 | NA | TRBV12-5 | NA | CASGSIRDGGYGYTF | TGTGCTAGTGGTTCGATCCGGGACGGAGGCTATGGCTACACCTTC
TRBJ1-5 | NA | TRBV30 | NA | CAWDIGGGNQPQHF | TGTGCCTGGGACATAGGGGGGGGCAATCAGCCCCAGCATTTT
TRBJ1-1 | TRBD1 | TRBV19 | NA | CASSLHPGQANTEAFF | TGTGCCAGTAGTCTCCATCCCGGACAGGCGAACACTGAAGCTTTCTTT
TRBJ1-5 | NA | TRBV7-3 | NA | CASSLSGNQPQHF | TGTGCCAGCAGCTTAAGTGGCAATCAGCCCCAGCATTTT
TRBJ1-2 | NA | TRBV30 | NA | CAWSPQGSGYTF | TGTGCCTGGAGTCCCCAGGGGAGCGGCTACACCTTC
TRBJ1-2 | TRBD1 | TRBV10-2 | NA | CASSRPDRSYGYTF | TGCGCCAGCAGTCGACCGGACAGGTCCTATGGCTACACCTTC
TRBJ1-2 | NA | TRBV10-3 | NA | CAISAGEDGYTF | TGTGCCATCAGCGCCGGAGAGGATGGCTACACCTTC
TRBJ1-2 | TRBD1 | TRBV30 | once | CAWSVEVPGGRYGYTF | TGTGCCTGGAGTGTTGAAGTTCCAGGGGGCCGGTATGGCTACACCTTC
TRBJ1-3 | NA | TRBV4-1 | NA | CASSQGTLTLSGNTIYF | TGCGCCAGCAGCCAAGGAACCCTCACCCTCTCTGGAAACACCATATATTTT
TRBJ1-4 | NA | TRBV6-5 | NA | CASRPNTLTAEKLFF | TGTGCCAGCAGACCCAACACGCTGACAGCTGAAAAACTGTTTTTT
TRBJ2-5 | NA | TRBV7-2 | NA | CASSSPAGASYQETQYF | TGTGCCAGCAGCTCCCCTGCCGGGGCATCTTACCAAGAGACCCAGTACTTC
TRBJ2-3 | NA | TRBV27 | NA | CASSFRSTDTQYF | TGTGCCAGCAGTTTCCGGTCCACAGATACGCAGTATTTT
TRBJ1-4 | NA | TRBV25-1 | once | CASSGWTAATNEKLFF | TGTGCCAGCAGTGGGTGGACAGCAGCAACTAATGAAAAACTGTTTTTT
TRBJ1-3 | NA | TRBV6-5 | NA | CASSPRQAPGNTIYF | TGTGCCAGCAGTCCTCGACAGGCTCCTGGAAACACCATATATTTT
TRBJ1-6 | TRBD1 | TRBV7-9 | NA | CASSPGQGRSPLHF | TGTGCCAGCAGCCCCGGACAGGGTCGTTCACCCCTCCACTTT
TRBJ1-4 | NA | TRBV6-5 | NA | CASRAQIMNEKLFF | TGTGCCAGCAGAGCCCAGATAATGAATGAAAAACTGTTTTTT